Listed below are T cell receptor beta chains from one sample, sequenced in a study of blood T cell repertoires in COVID-19. Clones were sequenced by immunoSEQ multiplex PCR, and TCRdb holds only the in-frame ones, with some missing. The sample gives around 150,000 clones, almost 85% of which show up once; approximately 11% is in the top ten. The sequencing sample was made of PBMCs or T cells enriched from blood (not recorded which). The receptors were sampled from a man in his fifties or sixties who had recovered from COVID-19. CDR3s include the opening cysteine and the closing phenylalanine or tryptophan. The D gene is left open where the match is weak. A row's size may be missing; if present it is once, few, many or a size class.

clone_size	d_call	j_call	v_call	cdr3_nt	cdr3_aa
NA	TRBD2	TRBJ2-2	TRBV7-6	TGTGCCAGCAGCTCCTCGGGAGGGCCAGCCGACGGGGAGCTGTTTTTT	CASSSSGGPADGELFF
NA	NA	TRBJ1-1	TRBV3-1/TRBV3-2	TGTGCCAGCAGGCGGAACACTGAAGCTTTCTTT	CASRRNTEAFF
NA	TRBD1	TRBJ2-7	TRBV5-1	TGCGCCAGCAGCACGGGACAGAGCGAGATCTACGAGCAGTACTTC	CASSTGQSEIYEQYF
NA	NA	TRBJ2-2	TRBV19	TGTGCCAGCCGAAGCGCGGCGAACACCGGGGAGCTGTTTTTT	CASRSAANTGELFF
once	TRBD2	TRBJ2-2	TRBV15	TGTGCCACCAGCAGAGAGAGCGGGAGGGCCAGGGGGAACACCGGGGAGCTGTTTTTT	CATSRESGRARGNTGELFF
NA	NA	TRBJ2-7	TRBV30	TGTGCCTGGAGTGGCCCCCAGTGGTACGAGCAGTACTTC	CAWSGPQWYEQYF
NA	NA	TRBJ2-7	TRBV11-2	TGTGCCAGCAGCCCCATAGCAGCCTCCTACGAGCAGTACTTC	CASSPIAASYEQYF
NA	NA	TRBJ2-1	TRBV27	TGTGCCAGCAGCTGGGGAGTCGGGGGGCTCAATGAGCAGTTCTTC	CASSWGVGGLNEQFF
NA	TRBD2	TRBJ2-3	TRBV28	TGTGCCAGCACCAAAGGACTAGCGTTCACAGATACGCAGTATTTT	CASTKGLAFTDTQYF
NA	TRBD2	TRBJ2-3	TRBV7-3	TGTGCCAGCAGCTTGAGCGGGAGTCGGGATACGCAGTATTTT	CASSLSGSRDTQYF
NA	NA	TRBJ2-7	TRBV28	TGTGCCAGCAGTTTATTCAAGGACTCAAGCTCCTACGAGCAGTACTTC	CASSLFKDSSSYEQYF
NA	NA	TRBJ1-5	TRBV6-5	TGTGCCAGCAGCGAGGGGGGGGTACCCCCACCGCCCCAGCATTTT	CASSEGGVPPPPQHF
NA	TRBD2	TRBJ2-6	TRBV27	TGTGCCAGCAGCCTTTTTTGGGGCCTAGCGGAGAACTCTGGGGCCAACGTCCTGACTTTC	CASSLFWGLAENSGANVLTF
NA	NA	TRBJ1-1	TRBV30	TGTGCCTGGAGGGGGGCCGCTGTAGGTGAAGCTTTCTTT	CAWRGAAVGEAFF
few	TRBD2	TRBJ2-3	TRBV6-5	TGTGCCAGCAGCCCCACTAGCGGGAGTGCAGATACGCAGTATTTT	CASSPTSGSADTQYF
once	NA	TRBJ2-3	TRBV29-1	TGCAGCGCCGTCCCTACGGAAGCGGCTAGCACAGATACGCAGTATTTT	CSAVPTEAASTDTQYF
NA	TRBD2	TRBJ2-1	TRBV25-1	TGTGCCAGCAGTGCCCCAGGGTCTAGCGGGAGTGTTAATGAGCAGTTCTTC	CASSAPGSSGSVNEQFF
NA	NA	TRBJ1-5	TRBV7-8	TGTGCCAGCAGCTCCGCACCGGGGAGTCCCTATCAGCCCCAGCATTTT	CASSSAPGSPYQPQHF
NA	TRBD1	TRBJ2-7	TRBV5-1	TGCGCCAGCGGGGTACAGGGGGCACCCTACGAGCAGTACTTC	CASGVQGAPYEQYF
few	NA	TRBJ1-6	TRBV6-5	TGTGCCAGCAGTTTCAGGGGCATGGATTCACCCCTCCACTTT	CASSFRGMDSPLHF
NA	NA	TRBJ2-3	TRBV30	TGTGCCTGGATTAAGGGTTGGGGGCCAAGCACAGATACGCAGTATTTT	CAWIKGWGPSTDTQYF
NA	TRBD2	TRBJ2-7	TRBV28	TGTGCCAGCACAGTGTCTAGCGGGAGCTACGAGCAGTACTTC	CASTVSSGSYEQYF
NA	NA	TRBJ2-3	TRBV7-2	TGTGCCAGCAGCTATCTCGCAGGGAGGGATACGCAGTATTTT	CASSYLAGRDTQYF
once	TRBD1	TRBJ1-1	TRBV12-3/TRBV12-4	TGTGCCAGCAGCCGTGATACAGGGGGCCTGGCTTTCTTT	CASSRDTGGLAFF
NA	TRBD1	TRBJ2-2	TRBV24-1	TGTGCCACCAGTGATTCGACGTTTACAGGGGCGACCGGGGAGCTGTTTTTT	CATSDSTFTGATGELFF
NA	TRBD1	TRBJ2-7	TRBV28	TGTGCCAGCAGCTACAGGGGGGATTCGAGCGAGCAGTACTTC	CASSYRGDSSEQYF
NA	TRBD2	TRBJ2-3	TRBV27	TGTGCCAGCAGTTTTTTGGCTAGCGGATCCCGGGGCACAGATACGCAGTATTTT	CASSFLASGSRGTDTQYF
NA	NA	TRBJ2-2	TRBV7-7	TGTGCTAGCAGCTTAAGCCCAGCGGTAAACACCGGGGAGCTGTTTTTT	CASSLSPAVNTGELFF
NA	NA	TRBJ1-1	TRBV3-1/TRBV3-2	TGTGCCAGCAGCCTTCAGGGTGGTGAAGCTTTCTTT	CASSLQGGEAFF
NA	TRBD2	TRBJ2-3	TRBV11-1	TGTGCCAGCAGCTTAGAAGGACTAGCGGGCACAGATACGCAGTATTTT	CASSLEGLAGTDTQYF
NA	NA	TRBJ1-2	TRBV30	TGTGCCTGCCCCCAAACACCGGGGGGCTACACCTTC	CACPQTPGGYTF
NA	NA	TRBJ2-2	TRBV9	TGTGCCAGCAGCGTAGAAGGGGGGAACACCGGGGAGCTGTTTTTT	CASSVEGGNTGELFF
NA	NA	TRBJ1-1	TRBV5-4	TGTGCCAGCAGCGCCGGGGGGGTACTAAAAGCTTTCTTT	CASSAGGVLKAFF
NA	NA	TRBJ2-7	TRBV12-3/TRBV12-4	TGTGCCAGCAGCCTTGACAGGTGGGCACAGTACTTC	CASSLDRWAQYF
NA	TRBD1	TRBJ2-5	TRBV7-2	TGTGCCAGCAGCTTAGGCCCGACAGGGGAAGAGACCCAGTACTTC	CASSLGPTGEETQYF
NA	TRBD2	TRBJ2-1	TRBV7-3	TGTGCCAGCAGCCCTCCGGGACTAGCTTACAATGAGCAGTTCTTC	CASSPPGLAYNEQFF
NA	NA	TRBJ1-4	TRBV10-3	TGTGCCATCAGTGAGCTCTCAACTAATGAAAAACTGTTTTTT	CAISELSTNEKLFF
NA	NA	TRBJ1-5	TRBV19	TGTGCCAGTAAAGGTGGACTAACCTCGCCCCAGCATTTT	CASKGGLTSPQHF
NA	TRBD1	TRBJ2-7	TRBV30	TGTGCCTGGAACGCGGGGACAGGCTCCTACGAGCAGTACTTC	CAWNAGTGSYEQYF
NA	NA	TRBJ1-2	TRBV18	TGTGCCAGCACGGAAGCCACTCCGGGTGGCTACACCTTC	CASTEATPGGYTF
NA	TRBD2	TRBJ2-5	TRBV5-1	TGCGCCAGCAGCTTCCCCGGGACTAGCCAAGAGACCCAGTACTTC	CASSFPGTSQETQYF
NA	NA	TRBJ1-4	TRBV4-2	TGTGCCAGCAGCCCCACCGAGACAGTTAATGAAAAACTGTTTTTT	CASSPTETVNEKLFF
NA	TRBD1	TRBJ2-1	TRBV9	TGTGCCAGCAGCGCGCGACAGGGGAATAATGAGCAGTTCTTC	CASSARQGNNEQFF
NA	TRBD1	TRBJ1-2	TRBV2	TGTGCCAGCACCCCCAGGGGGTCGTCCGGCTACACCTTC	CASTPRGSSGYTF
NA	NA	TRBJ1-3	TRBV5-6	TGTGCCAGCACCTACCCCCCTGGAAACACCATATATTTT	CASTYPPGNTIYF
NA	TRBD2	TRBJ2-3	TRBV5-1	TGCGCCAGCAGCTTGGGAATAGCGGGAGAGGGGTGGCGAGATACGCAGTATTTT	CASSLGIAGEGWRDTQYF
NA	TRBD1	TRBJ1-2	TRBV10-2	TGCGCCAGCAGGCTGGGACAGGGAGAAAATGGCTACACCTTC	CASRLGQGENGYTF
once	TRBD2	TRBJ2-2	TRBV14	TGTGCCAGCAGCCAACGGCTGCAGCGGGAGGGCACCGGGGAGCTGTTTTTT	CASSQRLQREGTGELFF
NA	TRBD1	TRBJ2-5	TRBV4-1	TGCGCCAGCAGCCAAGACAGGGGGCTAAGCGGGACCCAGTACTTC	CASSQDRGLSGTQYF